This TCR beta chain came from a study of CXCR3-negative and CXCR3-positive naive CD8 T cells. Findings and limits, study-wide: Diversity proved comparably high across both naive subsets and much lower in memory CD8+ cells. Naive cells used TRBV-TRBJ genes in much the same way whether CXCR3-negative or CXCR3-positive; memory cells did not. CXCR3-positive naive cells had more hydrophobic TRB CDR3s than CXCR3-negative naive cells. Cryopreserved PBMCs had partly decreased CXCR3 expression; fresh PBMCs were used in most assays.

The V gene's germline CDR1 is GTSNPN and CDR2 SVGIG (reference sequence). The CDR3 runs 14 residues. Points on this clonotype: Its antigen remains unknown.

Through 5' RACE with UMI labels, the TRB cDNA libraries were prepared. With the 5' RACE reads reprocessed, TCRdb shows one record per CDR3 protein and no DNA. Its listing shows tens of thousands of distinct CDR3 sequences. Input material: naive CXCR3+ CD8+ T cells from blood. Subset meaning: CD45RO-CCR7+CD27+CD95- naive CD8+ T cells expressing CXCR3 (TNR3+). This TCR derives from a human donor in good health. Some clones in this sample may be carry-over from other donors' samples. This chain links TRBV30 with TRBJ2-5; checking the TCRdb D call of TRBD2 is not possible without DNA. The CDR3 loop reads CAWSHGTAQETQYF. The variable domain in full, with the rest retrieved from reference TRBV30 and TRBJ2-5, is SQTIHQWPATLVQPVGSPLSLECTVEGTSNPNLYWYRQAAGRGLQLLFYSVGIGQISSEVPQNLSASRPQDRQFILSSKKLLLSDSGFYLCAWSHGTAQETQYFGPGTRLLVL.